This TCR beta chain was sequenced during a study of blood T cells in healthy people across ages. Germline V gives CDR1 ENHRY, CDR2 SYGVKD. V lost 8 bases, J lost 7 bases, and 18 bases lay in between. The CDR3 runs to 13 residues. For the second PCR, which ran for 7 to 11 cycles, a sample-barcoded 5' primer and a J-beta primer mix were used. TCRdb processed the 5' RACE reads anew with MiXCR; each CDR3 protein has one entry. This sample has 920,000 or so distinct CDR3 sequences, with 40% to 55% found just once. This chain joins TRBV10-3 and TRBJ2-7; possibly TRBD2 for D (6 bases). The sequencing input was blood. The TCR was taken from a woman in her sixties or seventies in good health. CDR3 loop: CAIVGRPRGEQYF. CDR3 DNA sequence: TGTGCCATCGTCGGGAGACCTCGTGGGGAGCAGTACTTC.